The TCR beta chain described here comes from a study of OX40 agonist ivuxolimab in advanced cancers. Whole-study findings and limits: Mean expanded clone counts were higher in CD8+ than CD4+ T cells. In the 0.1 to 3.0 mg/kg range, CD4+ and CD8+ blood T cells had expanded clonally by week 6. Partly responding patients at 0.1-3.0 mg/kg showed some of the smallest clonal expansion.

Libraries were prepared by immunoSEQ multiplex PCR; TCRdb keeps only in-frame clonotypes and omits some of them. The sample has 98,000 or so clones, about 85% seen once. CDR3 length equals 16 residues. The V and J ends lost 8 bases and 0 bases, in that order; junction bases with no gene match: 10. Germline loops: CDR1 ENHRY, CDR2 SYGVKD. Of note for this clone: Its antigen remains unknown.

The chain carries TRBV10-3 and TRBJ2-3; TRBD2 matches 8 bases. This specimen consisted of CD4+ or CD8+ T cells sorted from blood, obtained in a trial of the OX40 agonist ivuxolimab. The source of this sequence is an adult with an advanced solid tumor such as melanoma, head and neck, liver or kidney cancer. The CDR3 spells CAISGGLGGSTDTQYF. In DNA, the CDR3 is TGTGCCATCTCGGGGGGGCTTGGAGGGAGCACAGATACGCAGTATTTT.